These 11 T cell receptor beta chains share one sample of origin, sequenced in a study of early T cells in non-severe SARS-CoV-2 infection. TCRdb processed the 5' RACE reads anew with MiXCR; each CDR3 protein has one entry. The table records approximately 28,000 distinct CDR3 sequences, 3.5% to 5.5% of them present only once. The sequences come from whole blood, collected at baseline. These receptors came from an adult who was a healthcare worker with PCR-confirmed SARS-CoV-2 infection or an uninfected control (not recorded which).

This clonotype was observed a few times. The chain is built from TRBV2 and TRBJ2-3, with D unclear. Per germline, CDR1 SNHLY and CDR2 FYNNEI. The CDR3 consists of 16 residues. Trimming shortened V by 0 bases and J by 4 bases, and 14 bases separated the two germline ends. CDR3 amino acids: CASSEASRTKADTQYF. CDR3 nucleotide sequence: TGTGCCAGCAGTGAAGCCTCGAGAACGAAGGCAGATACGCAGTATTTT.

This clonotype showed up just a few times. Written as DNA, the CDR3 is TGTGCCAGCAGGACTAGTCTAACTTCCCATGAGCAGTTCTTC. It specifies CASRTSLTSHEQFF. V usage is TRBV27 and J usage is TRBJ2-1, with D perhaps TRBD2 (6 bases). The germline CDR1 and CDR2 sequences are MNHEY and SMNVEV (reference sequence). The CDR3 loop spans 14 amino acids. V lost 6 bases and J 8 bases, leaving 17 bases between the germline ends.

The chain employs TRBV6-1 and TRBJ2-3; 9 nucleotides match TRBD1. The germline V gene encodes CDR1 MNHNS and CDR2 SASEGT. The ends lost 0 bases at V and 7 bases at J; junction bases unmatched: 17. The CDR3 runs to 19 residues. CDR3 sequence reads: CASSEALNGQGFAGYTQYF. As DNA, the CDR3 is TGTGCCAGCAGTGAAGCACTTAACGGACAGGGGTTCGCTGGGTATACGCAGTATTTT.

This chain joins TRBV25-1 and TRBJ2-5; no clear D gene. The CDR3 is 11 residues long. The V end lost 4 bases, the J end lost 3 bases, and 3 bases lay between the germline ends. Germline-derived CDR1 and CDR2 are MGHDK and SYGVNS. CDR3 amino acids: CASSAEETQYF. CDR3 in DNA: TGTGCCAGCAGTGCCGAAGAGACCCAGTACTTC.

This clonotype was picked up many times. J is TRBJ2-3 and V is TRBV12-3 or TRBV12-4; 13 bases are a match to TRBD2. The V and J ends lost 6 bases and 4 bases, in that order; junction bases with no gene match: 7. The CDR3 runs 16 residues. This CDR3 is CASSGGGTSGADTQYF. Here the CDR3 DNA reads TGTGCCAGCAGCGGTGGCGGGACTAGCGGGGCAGATACGCAGTATTTT.

J is TRBJ2-6 and V is TRBV11-3, with 9 positions matching TRBD1. The CDR3 loop spans 18 amino acids. Unmatched junction bases numbered 8, after V lost 4 bases and J lost 1 base. Germline CDR1 is SGHNT and CDR2 is YENEEA. The CDR3 sequence is CASSSGQGMWSGANVLTF. CDR3 DNA sequence: TGTGCCAGCAGCTCTGGACAGGGGATGTGGTCTGGGGCCAACGTCCTGACTTTC.

The chain couples TRBV24-1 to TRBJ2-1; 8 bases map to TRBD1. The V gene end was trimmed by 7 bases and the J gene end by 7 bases; junction bases not matched to a gene: 11. CDR1 KGHDR and CDR2 SFDVKD come from the germline V gene. The CDR3 extends over 15 amino acids. The CDR3: CATSDNRGWGNEQFF. As DNA, the CDR3 is TGTGCCACCAGCGACAACAGGGGGTGGGGGAATGAGCAGTTCTTC.

The chain has TRBV28 and TRBJ2-7; maybe TRBD2 (5 bases). Between the trimmed V and J ends, which lost 5 bases and 2 bases, there was a span of 10 bases. CDR1 MDHEN and CDR2 SYDVKM come from the germline V gene. The CDR3 is 13 residues long. The CDR3 region is CASSQASPYEQYF. The CDR3 DNA follows: TGTGCCAGCAGTCAAGCTAGCCCCTACGAGCAGTACTTC.

This clonotype has a count of ten or more. This chain connects TRBV6-5 to TRBJ2-3; tentatively, D is TRBD2 (6 bases). V shed 11 bases and J shed 0 bases, with 21 bases lying between them. The germline V gene has CDR1 MNHEY and CDR2 SVGAGI. This CDR3 has 16 amino acids. This chain's CDR3 is CAPTGAVGTSTDTQYF. CDR3 nucleotide sequence: TGTGCCCCCACCGGGGCCGTGGGGACTAGCACAGATACGCAGTATTTT.

This clonotype was counted at least ten times. This chain joins TRBV6-2 or TRBV6-3 and TRBJ2-5, with TRBD2 matching over 11 bases. The CDR3 has 16 amino acids. The germline CDR1 and CDR2 sequences are MNHEY and SVGEGT. V shed 6 bases and J 2 bases; nucleotides not matched to a gene: 8. The CDR3 nucleotides read TGTGCCAGCAGAACCTTGGGACTAGCGGCTCAAGAGACCCAGTACTTC. It codes for CASRTLGLAAQETQYF.

The chain combines TRBV5-1 with TRBJ2-7; TRBD2 agrees at 7 bases. Trimming at V came to 5 bases and at J to 3 bases, leaving 20 bases not matched to a gene. The V gene's germline CDR1 is SGHRS and CDR2 YFSETQ. The length of the CDR3 is 18 residues. The chain's CDR3 is CASSPRPPPGLKFYEQYF. The CDR3 DNA sequence: TGCGCCAGCAGTCCCCGCCCTCCTCCGGGACTAAAGTTCTACGAGCAGTACTTC.